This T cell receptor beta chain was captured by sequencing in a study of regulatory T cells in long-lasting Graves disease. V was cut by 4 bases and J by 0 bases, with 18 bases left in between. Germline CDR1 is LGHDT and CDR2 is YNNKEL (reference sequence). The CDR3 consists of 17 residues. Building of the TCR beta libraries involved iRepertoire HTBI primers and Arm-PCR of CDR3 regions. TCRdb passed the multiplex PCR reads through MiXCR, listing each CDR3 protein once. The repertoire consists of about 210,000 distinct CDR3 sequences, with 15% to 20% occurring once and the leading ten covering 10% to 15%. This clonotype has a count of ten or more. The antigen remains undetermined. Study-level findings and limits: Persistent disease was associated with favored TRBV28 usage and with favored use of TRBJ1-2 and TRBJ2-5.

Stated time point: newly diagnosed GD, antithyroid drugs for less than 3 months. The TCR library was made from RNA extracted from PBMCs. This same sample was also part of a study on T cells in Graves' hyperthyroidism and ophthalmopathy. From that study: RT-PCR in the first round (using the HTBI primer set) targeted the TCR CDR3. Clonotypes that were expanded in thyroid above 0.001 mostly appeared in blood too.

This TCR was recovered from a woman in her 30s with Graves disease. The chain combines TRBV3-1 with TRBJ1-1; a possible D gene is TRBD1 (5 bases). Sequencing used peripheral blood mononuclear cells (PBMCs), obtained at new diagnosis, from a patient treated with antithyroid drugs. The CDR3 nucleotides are TGTGCCAGCAGCCTTGGGCGTAAGGGAGGGGTGAACACTGAAGCTTTCTTT. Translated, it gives CASSLGRKGGVNTEAFF.